Each of the 6 T cell receptor beta chains below was sequenced from the same sample in a study of breast tumors, draining lymph nodes, adjacent tissues. The lymph nodes were axillary draining lymph nodes from breast cancer patients. TCRdb processed the multiplex PCR reads anew with MiXCR; each CDR3 protein has one entry. The sample lists 100,000 to 150,000 distinct CDR3 sequences; approximately 20% were seen once. The sequenced sample was axillary lymph node tissue. These receptors came from a female donor with breast cancer. Some clones in this sample may be carry-over from other donors' samples.

In this sample, this clonotype turned up many times. The V call is TRBV15, the J call TRBJ2-5; the D gene is possibly TRBD1 (6 bases). CDR1 and CDR2 from the germline V gene are LNHNV and YYDKDF (reference sequence). This CDR3 contains 17 residues. Trimming removed 1 base at V and 2 bases at J, with 17 bases between. The CDR3, as DNA: TGTGCCACCAGCAGAGTAGGCAGGGGTAAGAGTCAAGAGACCCAGTACTTC. Encoded protein: CATSRVGRGKSQETQYF.

This clonotype came up many times. V and J are TRBV5-1 and TRBJ1-5; TRBD1 is a possible D gene (5 bases). There are 14 residues in the CDR3. CDR1 and CDR2 from the germline V gene are SGHRS and YFSETQ. The V end was cut by 0 bases, the J end by 4 bases, with 8 bases between. The CDR3 sequence: CASSLVGGNQPQHF. The CDR3, as DNA: TGCGCCAGCAGCTTGGTTGGGGGAAATCAGCCCCAGCATTTT.

This clonotype was recorded many times. The V and J genes are TRBV19 and TRBJ1-5, with a possible D match to TRBD1 (6 bases). Per the germline V gene, CDR1 is LNHDA and CDR2 is SQIVND (reference sequence). The CDR3 runs 17 residues. The V end was cut by 3 bases, the J end by 0 bases, with 15 bases between. The CDR3 bases are TGTGCCAGTAGTATTTACAGGGCATCGTATAGCAATCAGCCCCAGCATTTT. Protein sequence: CASSIYRASYSNQPQHF.

This clonotype occurred many times. The chain employs TRBV5-1 and TRBJ2-7, with a weak D call TRBD2 (6 bases). Germline values: CDR1 SGHRS, CDR2 YFSETQ. Trimming left V 4 bases short and J 5 bases short, with 19 bases between. The CDR3 covers 15 residues. The CDR3 DNA reads as TGCGCCAGCAGCGACCGACTAGACGCTTGGGACGAGCAGTACTTC. It codes for CASSDRLDAWDEQYF.

This clonotype was counted many times. The chain is built from TRBV6-5 and TRBJ1-6; D is undetermined. The CDR3 is 17 residues long. In germline, CDR1 is MNHEY, CDR2 SVGAGI. V was trimmed by 5 bases and J by 0 bases, leaving 14 bases between them. This CDR3 is CASSRENPSSYNSPLHF. The CDR3 bases are TGTGCCAGCAGTCGTGAGAATCCTAGCTCCTATAATTCACCCCTCCACTTT.

This clonotype occurred many times. The chain combines TRBV6-1 with TRBJ1-2; maybe TRBD1 (5 bases). This CDR3 comprises 14 residues. The V gene lost 2 bases and the J gene lost 4 bases, with 11 bases spanning the gap. Germline-derived CDR1 and CDR2 are MNHNS and SASEGT. CDR3 nucleotide sequence: TGTGCCAGCAGTGAACAGGAGGGGAGCTATGGCTACACCTTC. It yields the protein CASSEQEGSYGYTF.